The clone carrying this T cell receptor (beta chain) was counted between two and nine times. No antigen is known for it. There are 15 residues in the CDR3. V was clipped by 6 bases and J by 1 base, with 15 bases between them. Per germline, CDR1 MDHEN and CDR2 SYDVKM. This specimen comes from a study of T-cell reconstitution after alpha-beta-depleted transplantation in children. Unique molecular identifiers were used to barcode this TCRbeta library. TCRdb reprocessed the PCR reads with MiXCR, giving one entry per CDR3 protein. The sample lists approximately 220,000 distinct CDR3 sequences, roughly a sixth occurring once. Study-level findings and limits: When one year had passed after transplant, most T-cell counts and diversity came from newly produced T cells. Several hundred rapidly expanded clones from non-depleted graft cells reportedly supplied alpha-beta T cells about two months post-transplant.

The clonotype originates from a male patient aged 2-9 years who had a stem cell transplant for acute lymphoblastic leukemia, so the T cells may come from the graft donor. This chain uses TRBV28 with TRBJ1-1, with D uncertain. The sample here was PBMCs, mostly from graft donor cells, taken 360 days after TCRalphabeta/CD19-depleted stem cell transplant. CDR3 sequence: CASSHTSAANTEAFF. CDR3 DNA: TGTGCCAGCAGCCATACATCAGCTGCGAACACTGAAGCTTTCTTT.